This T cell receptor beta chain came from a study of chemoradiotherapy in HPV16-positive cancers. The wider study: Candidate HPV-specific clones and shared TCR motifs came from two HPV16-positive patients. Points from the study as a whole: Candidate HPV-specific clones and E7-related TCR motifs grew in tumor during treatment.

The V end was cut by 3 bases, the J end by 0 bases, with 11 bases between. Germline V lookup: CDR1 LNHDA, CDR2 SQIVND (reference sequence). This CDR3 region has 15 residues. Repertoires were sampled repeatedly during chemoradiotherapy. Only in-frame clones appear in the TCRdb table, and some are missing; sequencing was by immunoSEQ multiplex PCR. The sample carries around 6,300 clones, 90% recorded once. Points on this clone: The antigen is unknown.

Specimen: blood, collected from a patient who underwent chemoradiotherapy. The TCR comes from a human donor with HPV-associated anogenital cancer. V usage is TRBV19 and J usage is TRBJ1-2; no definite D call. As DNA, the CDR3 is TGTGCCAGTAGTATTCAGTTAAAATCTAACTATGGCTACACCTTC. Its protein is CASSIQLKSNYGYTF.